This T cell receptor (beta chain) is from a study of beta chain features in type 1 diabetes. Study at large: Comparable age, gender and cell yields were observed in patients relative to healthy donors.

In this sample, this clone turned up a few times. CDR1 and CDR2 from the germline V gene are MGHRA and YSYEKL. This CDR3 comprises 13 residues. V lost 4 bases and J lost 7; bases outside the gene matches: 4. Every donor had blood drawn once into heparin, around 120 mL on average. Sorting that relied on CD45RO/CCR7/CD25/CD127/CD95/CD27 yielded CD4+ naive, central memory, regulatory and stem cell-like memory cells. Purities in excess of 95% were seen in all sorted populations. Every bit of the isolated RNA underwent reverse transcription, so sequencing read expressed TCRB transcripts. Only in-frame clones appear in the TCRdb table, and some are missing; sequencing was by immunoSEQ multiplex PCR. Altogether approximately 330,000 clones are present, 9.5% to 11% being singletons, with the ten largest covering around 0.015%.

The specimen was naive CD4+ T cells from blood. The chain uses TRBV4-1 and TRBJ1-2; the match to TRBD1 covers 9 bases. This receptor was obtained from a woman in her thirties in good health. CDR3 residues: CASSRDREGGYTF. In DNA form, the CDR3 reads TGCGCCAGCAGCCGGGACAGGGAGGGTGGCTACACCTTC.